The entry that follows covers one T cell receptor (beta chain) sequence. This sample was included in a study of blood T cell repertoires in COVID-19. As for the study in general: PBMCs, B-cell-depleted T cells, or T cells were the source of the cDNA or gDNA that made up the material.

Generated by immunoSEQ multiplex PCR, the TCRdb table keeps only in-frame clones and is missing some. The table has about 350,000 clones, 85% to 90% seen once. Individuals aged about 18 to 100 years were recruited from about two dozen US areas. Cohorts were based on clinical histories the participants reported. All exposed participants met a person with COVID-19 within 2 weeks before entering the study. The length of the CDR3 is 16 residues. V lost 3 bases to trimming and J lost 5 bases; unmatched junction nucleotides: 5. Germline V gene lookup returns CDR1 LNHDA and CDR2 SQIVND (reference sequence). What was sequenced was PBMCs or T cells enriched from blood (not recorded which). This TCR was recovered from a woman aged 25 to 45 who had been exposed to COVID-19. The chain couples TRBV19 to TRBJ1-6; 9 nucleotides line up with TRBD1. Here the CDR3 DNA reads TGTGCCAGTAGTATCGGTCGGACAGGGGATAATTCACCCCTCCACTTT. It specifies CASSIGRTGDNSPLHF.